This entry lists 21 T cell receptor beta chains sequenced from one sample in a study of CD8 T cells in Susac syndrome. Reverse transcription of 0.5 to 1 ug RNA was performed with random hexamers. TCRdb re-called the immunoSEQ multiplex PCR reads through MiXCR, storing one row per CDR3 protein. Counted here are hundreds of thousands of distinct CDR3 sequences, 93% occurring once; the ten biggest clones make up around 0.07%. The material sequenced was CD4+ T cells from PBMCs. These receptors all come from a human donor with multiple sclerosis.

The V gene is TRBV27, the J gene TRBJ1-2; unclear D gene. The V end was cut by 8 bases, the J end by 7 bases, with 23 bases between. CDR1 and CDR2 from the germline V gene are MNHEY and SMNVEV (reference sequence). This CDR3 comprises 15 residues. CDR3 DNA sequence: TGTGCCAGCTACGGGCGGCTGGGTATCTCAGTTGGCTACACCTTC. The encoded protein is CASYGRLGISVGYTF.

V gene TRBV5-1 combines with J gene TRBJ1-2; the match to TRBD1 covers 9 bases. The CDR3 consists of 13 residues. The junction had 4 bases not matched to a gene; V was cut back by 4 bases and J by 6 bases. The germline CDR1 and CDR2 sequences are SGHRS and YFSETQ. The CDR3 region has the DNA TGCGCCAGCAGCCCGGGACAGGGTCATGGCTACACCTTC. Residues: CASSPGQGHGYTF. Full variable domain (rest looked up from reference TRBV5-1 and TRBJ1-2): KAGVTQTPRYLIKTRGQQVTLSCSPISGHRSVSWYQQTPGQGLQFLFEYFSETQRNKGNFPGRFSGRQFSNSRSEMNVSTLELGDSALYLCASSPGQGHGYTFGSGTRLTVV.

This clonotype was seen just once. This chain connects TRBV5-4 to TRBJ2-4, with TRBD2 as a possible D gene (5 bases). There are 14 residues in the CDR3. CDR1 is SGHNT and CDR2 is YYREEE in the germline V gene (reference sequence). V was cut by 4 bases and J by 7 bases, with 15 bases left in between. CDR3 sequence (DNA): TGTGCCAGCAGCATCGGGGTCTCGAGGAACATTCAGTACTTC. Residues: CASSIGVSRNIQYF.

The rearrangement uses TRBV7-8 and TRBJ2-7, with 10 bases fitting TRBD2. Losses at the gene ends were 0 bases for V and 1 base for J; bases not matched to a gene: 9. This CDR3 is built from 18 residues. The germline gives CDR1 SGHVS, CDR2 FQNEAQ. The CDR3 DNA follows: TGTGCCAGCAGCTTAGCCTCTAGCGGGAGTAAGGCTTCCTACGAGCAGTACGTC. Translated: CASSLASSGSKASYEQYV.

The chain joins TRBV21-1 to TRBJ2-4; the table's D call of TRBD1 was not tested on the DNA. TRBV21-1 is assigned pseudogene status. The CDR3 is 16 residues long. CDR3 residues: CASSSSGAAAKNIQYF. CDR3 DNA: TGTGCCAGCAGCAGCTCTGGGGCCGCCGCCAAAAACATTCAGTACTTC.

This CDR3 is CASSEEYTGELFF. The DNA for the CDR3 is TGTGCCAGCAGTGAAGAGTACACCGGGGAGCTGTTTTTT. The chain combines TRBV2 with TRBJ2-2; D gene ambiguous. Trimming pared 1 base from V and 3 bases from J, leaving 3 bases between. The CDR3 extends over 13 amino acids. The V gene's germline CDR1 is SNHLY and CDR2 FYNNEI. The complete variable domain, with remaining parts taken from reference TRBV2 and TRBJ2-2, reads EPEVTQTPSHQVTQMGQEVILRCVPISNHLYFYWYRQILGQKVEFLVSFYNNEISEKSEIFDDQFSVERPDGSNFTLKIRSTKLEDSAMYFCASSEEYTGELFFGEGSRLTVL.

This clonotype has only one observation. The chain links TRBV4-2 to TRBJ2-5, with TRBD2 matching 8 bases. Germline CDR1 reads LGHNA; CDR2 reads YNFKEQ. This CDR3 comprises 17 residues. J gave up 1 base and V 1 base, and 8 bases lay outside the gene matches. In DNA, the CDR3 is TGTGCCAGCAGCCAAGTGGGGGGACTAGTAGTCCAAGAGACCCAGTACTTC. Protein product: CASSQVGGLVVQETQYF.

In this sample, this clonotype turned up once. The CDR3 coding sequence is TGTGCCAGCAGCCCGCAAACAGGGAGGGGAGAGACCCAGTACTTC. This sequence encodes CASSPQTGRGETQYF. The rearrangement links TRBV7-2 to TRBJ2-5; the D gene is possibly TRBD2 (7 bases). The V end lost 5 bases, the J end lost 4 bases, and 17 bases lay between the germline ends. The CDR3 length is 15 residues. Germline V lookup: CDR1 SGHTA, CDR2 FQGNSA.

The DNA of the CDR3 is TGCAGTGCCACAGAACCGGGGACAGGGGGTCGGGGCTACACCTTC. Translating it yields CSATEPGTGGRGYTF. This sequence joins TRBV20-1 and TRBJ1-2; 11 bases match TRBD1. V shed 6 bases, J shed 8 bases, and the junction held 14 bases outside the gene matches. This CDR3 contains 15 residues. Germline loops: CDR1 DFQATT, CDR2 SNEGSKA (reference sequence).

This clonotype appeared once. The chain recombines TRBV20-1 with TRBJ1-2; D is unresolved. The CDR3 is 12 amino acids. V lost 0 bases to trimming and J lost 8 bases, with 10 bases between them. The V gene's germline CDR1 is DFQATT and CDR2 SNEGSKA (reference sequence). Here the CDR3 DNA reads TGCAGTGCTAGAGATGCGGTCGGAGGCTACACCTTC. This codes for CSARDAVGGYTF.

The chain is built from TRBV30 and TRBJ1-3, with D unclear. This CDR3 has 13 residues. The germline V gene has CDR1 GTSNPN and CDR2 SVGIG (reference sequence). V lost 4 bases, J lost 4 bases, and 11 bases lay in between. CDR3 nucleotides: TGTGCCTGGAACCGAAGAGGGGGAAACACCATATATTTT. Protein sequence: CAWNRRGGNTIYF.

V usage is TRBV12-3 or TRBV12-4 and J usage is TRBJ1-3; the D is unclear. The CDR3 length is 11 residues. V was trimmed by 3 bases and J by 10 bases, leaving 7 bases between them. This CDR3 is CASSFGTTIYF. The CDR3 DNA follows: TGTGCCAGCAGTTTCGGTACGACCATATATTTT.

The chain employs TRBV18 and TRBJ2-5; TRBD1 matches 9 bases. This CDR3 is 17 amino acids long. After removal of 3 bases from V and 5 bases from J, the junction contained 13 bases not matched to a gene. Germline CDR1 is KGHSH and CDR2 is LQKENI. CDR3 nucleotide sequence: TGTGCCAGCTCACCGAGACCGCCGGGACAGGGAACGGAGACCCAGTACTTC. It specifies CASSPRPPGQGTETQYF.

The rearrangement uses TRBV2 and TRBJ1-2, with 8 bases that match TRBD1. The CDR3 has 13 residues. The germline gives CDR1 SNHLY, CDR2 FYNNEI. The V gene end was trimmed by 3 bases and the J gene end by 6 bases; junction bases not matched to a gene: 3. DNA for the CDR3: TGTGCCAGCAGTGATAGACAGGGGAATGGCTACACCTTC. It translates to CASSDRQGNGYTF. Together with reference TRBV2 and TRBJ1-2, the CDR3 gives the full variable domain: EPEVTQTPSHQVTQMGQEVILRCVPISNHLYFYWYRQILGQKVEFLVSFYNNEISEKSEIFDDQFSVERPDGSNFTLKIRSTKLEDSAMYFCASSDRQGNGYTFGSGTRLTVV.

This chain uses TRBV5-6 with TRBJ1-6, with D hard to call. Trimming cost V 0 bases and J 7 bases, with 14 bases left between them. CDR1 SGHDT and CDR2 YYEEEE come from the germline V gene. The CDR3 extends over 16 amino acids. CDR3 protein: CASSLGRQVNNSPLHF. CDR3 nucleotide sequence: TGTGCCAGCAGCTTGGGCCGGCAGGTTAACAATTCACCCCTCCACTTT.

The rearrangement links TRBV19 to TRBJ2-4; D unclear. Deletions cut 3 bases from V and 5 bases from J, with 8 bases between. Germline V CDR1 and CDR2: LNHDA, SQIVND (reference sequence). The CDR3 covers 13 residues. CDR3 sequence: CASSMGRENIQYF. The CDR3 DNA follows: TGTGCCAGTAGTATGGGTAGGGAAAACATTCAGTACTTC.

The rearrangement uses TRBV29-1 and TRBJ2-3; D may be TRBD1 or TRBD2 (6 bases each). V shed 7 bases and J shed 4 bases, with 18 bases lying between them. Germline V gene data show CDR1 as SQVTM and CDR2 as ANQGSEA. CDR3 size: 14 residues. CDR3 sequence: CSAVPGAWADTQYF. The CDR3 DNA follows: TGCAGCGCCGTGCCGGGGGCGTGGGCAGATACGCAGTATTTT.

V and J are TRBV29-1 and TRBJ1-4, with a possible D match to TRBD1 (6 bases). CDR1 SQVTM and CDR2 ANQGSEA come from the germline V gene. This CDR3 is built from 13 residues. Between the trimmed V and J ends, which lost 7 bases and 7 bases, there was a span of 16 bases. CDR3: CSAVEGVGEKLFF. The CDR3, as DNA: TGCAGCGCGGTGGAGGGGGTTGGTGAAAAACTGTTTTTT.

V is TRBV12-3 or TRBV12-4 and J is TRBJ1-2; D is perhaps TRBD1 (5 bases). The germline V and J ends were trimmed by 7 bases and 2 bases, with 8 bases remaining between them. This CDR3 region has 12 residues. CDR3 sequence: CASTPGNYGYTF. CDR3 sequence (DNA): TGTGCCAGCACCCCAGGGAACTATGGCTACACCTTC.

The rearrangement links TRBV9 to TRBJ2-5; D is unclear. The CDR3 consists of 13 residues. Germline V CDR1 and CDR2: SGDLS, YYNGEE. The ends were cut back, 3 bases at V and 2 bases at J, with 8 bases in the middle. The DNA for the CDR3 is TGTGCCAGCAGCGACCCCCCTCAAGAGACCCAGTACTTC. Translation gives CASSDPPQETQYF.

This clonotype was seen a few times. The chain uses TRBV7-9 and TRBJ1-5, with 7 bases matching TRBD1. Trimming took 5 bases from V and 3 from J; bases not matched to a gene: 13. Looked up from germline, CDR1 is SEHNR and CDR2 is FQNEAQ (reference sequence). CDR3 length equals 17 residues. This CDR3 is CASSAARDSILNQPQHF. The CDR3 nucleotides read TGTGCCAGCAGCGCCGCCCGGGACAGCATACTCAATCAGCCCCAGCATTTT.